This T cell receptor (beta chain) was identified in a study of blood T cell repertoires in COVID-19. Looking at the study overall: The origin of the acute and convalescent COVID-19 samples was the United States, Italy and Spain. T cells, B-cell-depleted T cells, or PBMCs provided the cDNA or gDNA that served as material.

The authors' processing: Reference gene primers were amplified, and this amplification served to estimate nucleated cell counts. The repertoire was sequenced with immunoSEQ multiplex PCR; TCRdb's copy has only in-frame clones and lacks some. V, J and clone size were drawn from that table, and D and trimming were deduced from the DNA. Of about 300,000 clones in the sample, approximately 84% are singletons; the top ten hold more than 1.2%. The Seattle site enrolled patients during active infection and followed them longitudinally. Germline loops: CDR1 GTSNPN, CDR2 SVGIG (reference sequence). The CDR3 extends over 14 amino acids. Trimming pared 1 base from V and 3 bases from J, leaving 9 bases between.

What was sequenced was peripheral blood. This clonotype was obtained from a human donor with COVID-19, enrolled during active disease. The donor label of this sample is uncertain. The chain combines TRBV30 with TRBJ2-2; D is unresolved. The CDR3 coding sequence is TGTGCCTGGAGTGGAGCTAGGTACACCGGGGAGCTGTTTTTT. Translating it yields CAWSGARYTGELFF.